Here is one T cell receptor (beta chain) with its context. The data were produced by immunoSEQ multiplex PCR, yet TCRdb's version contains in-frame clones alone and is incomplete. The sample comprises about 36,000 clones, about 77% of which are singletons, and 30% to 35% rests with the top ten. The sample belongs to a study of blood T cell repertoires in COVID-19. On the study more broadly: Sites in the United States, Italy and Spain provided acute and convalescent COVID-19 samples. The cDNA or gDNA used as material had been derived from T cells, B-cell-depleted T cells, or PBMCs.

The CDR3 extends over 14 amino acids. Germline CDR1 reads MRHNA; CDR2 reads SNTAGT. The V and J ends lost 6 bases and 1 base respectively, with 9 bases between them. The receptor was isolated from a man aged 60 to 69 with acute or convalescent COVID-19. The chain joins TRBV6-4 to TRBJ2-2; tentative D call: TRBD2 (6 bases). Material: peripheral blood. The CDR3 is CASSRDLNTGELFF. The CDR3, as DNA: TGTGCCAGCAGCAGGGACTTGAACACCGGGGAGCTGTTTTTT.